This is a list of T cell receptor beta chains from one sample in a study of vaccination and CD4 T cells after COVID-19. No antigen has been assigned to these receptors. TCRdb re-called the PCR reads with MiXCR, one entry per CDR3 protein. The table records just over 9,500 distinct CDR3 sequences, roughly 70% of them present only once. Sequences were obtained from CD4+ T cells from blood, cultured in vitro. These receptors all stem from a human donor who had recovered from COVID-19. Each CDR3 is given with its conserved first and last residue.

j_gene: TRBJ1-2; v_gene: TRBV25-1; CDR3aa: CASSLQGAGVDGYTF
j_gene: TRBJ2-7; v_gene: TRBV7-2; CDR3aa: CASSLVPRSYEQYF
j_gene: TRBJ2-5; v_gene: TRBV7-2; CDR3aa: CASSSSGGGETQYF
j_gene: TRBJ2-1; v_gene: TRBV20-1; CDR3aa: CSAAWLADNEQFF
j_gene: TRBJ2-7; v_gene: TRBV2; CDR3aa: CASSERGQGEQYF
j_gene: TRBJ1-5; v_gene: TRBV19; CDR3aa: CASSYPGQGLQPQHF
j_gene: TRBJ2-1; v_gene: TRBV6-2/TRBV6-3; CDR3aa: CASSPTSFSYNEQFF
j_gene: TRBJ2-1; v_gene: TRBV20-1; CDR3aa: CSAGGTSGGPYNEQFF
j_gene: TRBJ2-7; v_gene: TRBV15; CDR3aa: CATSRDGLAGGPEQYF
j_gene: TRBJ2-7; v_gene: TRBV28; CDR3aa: CASRDRWYEQYF
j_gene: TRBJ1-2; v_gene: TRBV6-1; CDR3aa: CASSQGDSGVYGYTF
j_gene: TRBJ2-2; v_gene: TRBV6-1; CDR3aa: CASSEDFVDRVLTGELFF
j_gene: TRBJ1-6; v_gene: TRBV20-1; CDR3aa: CSASEGHPYNSPLHF
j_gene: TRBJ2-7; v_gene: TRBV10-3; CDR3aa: CAISEPGLPSYEQYF
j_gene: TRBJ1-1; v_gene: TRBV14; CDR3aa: CASMNTVNTEAFF
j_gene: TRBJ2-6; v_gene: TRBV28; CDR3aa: CASSLWGSSGANVLTF
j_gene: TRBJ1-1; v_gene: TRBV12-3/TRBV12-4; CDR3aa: CATKTALNTEAFF
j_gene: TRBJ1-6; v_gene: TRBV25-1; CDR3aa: CASSPQGRYYSPLHF
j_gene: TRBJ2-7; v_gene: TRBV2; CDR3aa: CASSKGQGNSYEQYF
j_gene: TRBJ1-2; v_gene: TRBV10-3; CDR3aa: CAISESSIGTASNYGYTF
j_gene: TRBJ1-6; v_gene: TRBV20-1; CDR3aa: CSARDLGSYNSPLHF
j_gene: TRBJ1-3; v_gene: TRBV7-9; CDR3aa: CASSAQLSGNTIYF
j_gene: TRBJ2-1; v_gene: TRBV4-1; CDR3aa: CASSPGLAGVSYNEQFF
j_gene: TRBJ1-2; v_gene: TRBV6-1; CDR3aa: CASSEVGQRYTF
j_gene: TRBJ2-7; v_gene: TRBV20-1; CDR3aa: CSARGLAGGHEQYF
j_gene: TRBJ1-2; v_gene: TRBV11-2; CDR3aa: CASSFRVQGSFGYTF
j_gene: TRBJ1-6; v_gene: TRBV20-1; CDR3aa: CSARAGQGNSPLHF
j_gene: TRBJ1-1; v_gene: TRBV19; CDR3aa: CATTPGQRPLNTEAFF
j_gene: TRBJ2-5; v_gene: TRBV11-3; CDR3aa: CASSGPWLVGETQYF
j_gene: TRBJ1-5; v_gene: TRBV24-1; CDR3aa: CATRDNGRGVQPQHF
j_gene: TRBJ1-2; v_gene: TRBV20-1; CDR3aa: CSARLQGVGGYTF
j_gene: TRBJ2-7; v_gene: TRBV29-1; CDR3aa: CSVEVGGFTYEQYF
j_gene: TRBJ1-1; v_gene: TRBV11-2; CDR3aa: CASRPAGTEAFF
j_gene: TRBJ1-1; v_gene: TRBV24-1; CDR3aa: CATSDPSSTEAFF
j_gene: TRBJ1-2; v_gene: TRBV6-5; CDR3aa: CASSYDNSRFYGYTF
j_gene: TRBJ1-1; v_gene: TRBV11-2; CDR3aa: CASSSRVGNTEAFF
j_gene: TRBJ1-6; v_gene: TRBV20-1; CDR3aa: CSARQGVNSPLHF
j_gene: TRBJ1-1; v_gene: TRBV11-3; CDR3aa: CASSWGSWGRMNTEAFF
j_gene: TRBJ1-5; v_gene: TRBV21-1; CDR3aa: CASSKGQDGGNQPQHF